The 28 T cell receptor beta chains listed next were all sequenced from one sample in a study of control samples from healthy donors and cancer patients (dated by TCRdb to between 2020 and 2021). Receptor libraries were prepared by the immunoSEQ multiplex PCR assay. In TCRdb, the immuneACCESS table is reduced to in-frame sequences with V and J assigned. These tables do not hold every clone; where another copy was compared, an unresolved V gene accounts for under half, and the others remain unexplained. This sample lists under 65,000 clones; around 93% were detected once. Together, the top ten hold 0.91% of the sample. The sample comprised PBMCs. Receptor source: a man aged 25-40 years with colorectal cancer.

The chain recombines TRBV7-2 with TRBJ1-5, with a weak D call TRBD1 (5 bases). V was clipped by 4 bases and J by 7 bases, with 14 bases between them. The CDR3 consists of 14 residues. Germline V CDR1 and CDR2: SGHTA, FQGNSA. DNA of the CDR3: TGTGCCAGCAGCTCACGCGTGGGGGGACAGCCCCAGCATTTT. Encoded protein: CASSSRVGGQPQHF.

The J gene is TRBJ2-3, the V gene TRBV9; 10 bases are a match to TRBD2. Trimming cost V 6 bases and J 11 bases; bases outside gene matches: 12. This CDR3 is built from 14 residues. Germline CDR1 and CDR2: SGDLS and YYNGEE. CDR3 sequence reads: CASTPLYIAGGQYF. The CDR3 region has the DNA TGTGCCAGCACCCCCCTCTATATAGCGGGGGGGCAGTATTTT. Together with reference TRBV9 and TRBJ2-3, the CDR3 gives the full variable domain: DSGVTQTPKHLITATGQRVTLRCSPRSGDLSVYWYQQSLDQGLQFLIQYYNGEERAKGNILERFSAQQFPDLHSELNLSSLELGDSALYFCASTPLYIAGGQYFGPGTRLTVL.

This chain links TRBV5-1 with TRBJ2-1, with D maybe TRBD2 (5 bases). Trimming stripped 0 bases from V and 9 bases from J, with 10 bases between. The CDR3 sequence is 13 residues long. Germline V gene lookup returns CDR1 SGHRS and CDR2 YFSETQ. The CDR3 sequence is CASSLAAGGEQFF. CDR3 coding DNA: TGCGCCAGCAGCTTGGCCGCTGGAGGTGAGCAGTTCTTC.

Here the CDR3 reads CASSQGGAAYNSPLHF. CDR3 in DNA: TGTGCCAGCAGCCAAGGAGGGGCAGCCTATAATTCACCCCTCCACTTT. V is TRBV3-1 (or the pseudogene TRBV3-2) and J is TRBJ1-6; TRBD1 might be the D (5 bases). Per the germline V gene, CDR1 is LGHDT and CDR2 is YNNKEL (reference sequence). The CDR3 is made up of 16 amino acids. V lost 1 base and J 2 bases, leaving 9 bases between the germline ends.

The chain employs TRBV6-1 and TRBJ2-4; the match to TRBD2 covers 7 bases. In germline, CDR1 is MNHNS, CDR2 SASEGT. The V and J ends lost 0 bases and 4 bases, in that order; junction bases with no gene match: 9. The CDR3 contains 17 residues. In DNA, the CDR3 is TGTGCCAGCAGTGAAGCGCTTCGGGAGGATTTTAAAAACATTCAGTACTTC. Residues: CASSEALREDFKNIQYF.

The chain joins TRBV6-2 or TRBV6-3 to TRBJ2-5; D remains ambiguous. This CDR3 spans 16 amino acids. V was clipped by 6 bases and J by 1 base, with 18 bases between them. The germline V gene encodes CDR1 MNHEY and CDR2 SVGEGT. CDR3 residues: CASSLTGPLPQETQYF. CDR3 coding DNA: TGTGCCAGCAGCCTTACCGGACCTCTCCCCCAAGAGACCCAGTACTTC.

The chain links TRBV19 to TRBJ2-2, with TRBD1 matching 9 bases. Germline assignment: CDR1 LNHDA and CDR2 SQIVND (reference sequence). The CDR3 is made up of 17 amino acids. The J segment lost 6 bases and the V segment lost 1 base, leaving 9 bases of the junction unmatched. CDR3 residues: CASSIGWDRDNPGELFF. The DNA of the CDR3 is TGTGCCAGTAGTATAGGTTGGGACAGGGATAACCCCGGGGAGCTGTTTTTT.

The CDR3 sequence is CASSHGVPGSNQPQHF. CDR3 bases: TGCGCCAGCAGCCATGGGGTACCTGGGAGCAATCAGCCCCAGCATTTT. This rearrangement joins TRBV4-1 to TRBJ1-5; D is unclear. This CDR3 has 16 residues. V gave up 3 bases and J gave up 1 base, with 13 bases separating them. Germline V CDR1 and CDR2: MGHRA, YSYEKL.

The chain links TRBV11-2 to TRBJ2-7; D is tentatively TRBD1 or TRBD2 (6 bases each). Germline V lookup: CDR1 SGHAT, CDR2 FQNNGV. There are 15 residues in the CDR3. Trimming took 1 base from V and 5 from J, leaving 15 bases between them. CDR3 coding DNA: TGTGCCAGCAGCTTAGTCCCGGGGGCCGCCCACGAGCAGTACTTC. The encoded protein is CASSLVPGAAHEQYF.

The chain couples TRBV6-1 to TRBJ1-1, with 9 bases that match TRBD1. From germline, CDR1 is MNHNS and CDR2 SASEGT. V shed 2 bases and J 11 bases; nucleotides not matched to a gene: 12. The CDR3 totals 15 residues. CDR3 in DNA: TGTGCCAGCAGTGAAAAGGCTACAGGGGGCGACGGGGCTTTCTTT. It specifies CASSEKATGGDGAFF.

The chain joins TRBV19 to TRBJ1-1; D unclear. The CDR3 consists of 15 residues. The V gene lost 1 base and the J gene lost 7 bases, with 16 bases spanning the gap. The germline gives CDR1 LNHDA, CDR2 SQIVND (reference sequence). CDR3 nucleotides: TGTGCCAGTAGTATAGGAACGTATCGAGGACTTGAAGCTTTCTTT. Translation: CASSIGTYRGLEAFF.

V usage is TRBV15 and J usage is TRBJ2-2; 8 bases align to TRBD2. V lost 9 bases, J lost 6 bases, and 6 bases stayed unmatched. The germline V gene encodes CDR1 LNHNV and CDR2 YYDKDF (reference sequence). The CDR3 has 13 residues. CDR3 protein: CATSGGGAGELFF. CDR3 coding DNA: TGTGCCACGAGCGGGGGAGGGGCCGGGGAGCTGTTTTTT.

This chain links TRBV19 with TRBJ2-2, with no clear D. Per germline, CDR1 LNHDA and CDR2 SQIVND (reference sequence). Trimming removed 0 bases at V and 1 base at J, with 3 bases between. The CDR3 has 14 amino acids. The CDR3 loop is CASSIDGNTGELFF. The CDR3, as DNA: TGTGCCAGTAGTATAGACGGGAACACCGGGGAGCTGTTTTTT.

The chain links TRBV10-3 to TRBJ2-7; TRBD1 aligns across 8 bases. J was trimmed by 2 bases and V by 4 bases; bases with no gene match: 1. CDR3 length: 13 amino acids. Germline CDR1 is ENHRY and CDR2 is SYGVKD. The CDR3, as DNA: TGTGCCATCAGTGCGGGACAGGCCTACGAGCAGTACGTC. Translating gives CAISAGQAYEQYV.

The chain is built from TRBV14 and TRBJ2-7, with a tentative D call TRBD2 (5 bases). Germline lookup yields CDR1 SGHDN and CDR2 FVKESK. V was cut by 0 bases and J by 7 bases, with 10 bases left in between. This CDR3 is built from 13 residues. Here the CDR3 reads CASSQELTGEQYF. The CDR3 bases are TGTGCCAGCAGCCAAGAATTAACGGGGGAGCAGTACTTC.

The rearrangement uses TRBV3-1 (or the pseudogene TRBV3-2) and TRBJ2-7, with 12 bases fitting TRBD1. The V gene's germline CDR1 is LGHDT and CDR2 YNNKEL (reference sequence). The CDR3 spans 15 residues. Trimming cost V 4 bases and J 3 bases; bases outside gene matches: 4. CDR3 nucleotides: TGTGCCAGCAGCCCCGGGACAGGGGGCCACTACGAGCAGTACTTC. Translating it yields CASSPGTGGHYEQYF.

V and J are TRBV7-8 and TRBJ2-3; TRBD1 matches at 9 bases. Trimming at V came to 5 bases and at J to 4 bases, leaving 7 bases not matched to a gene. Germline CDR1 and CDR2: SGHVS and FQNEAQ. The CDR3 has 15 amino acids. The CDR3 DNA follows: TGTGCCAGCAGCGAACAGGGGGCGAACGCAGATACGCAGTATTTT. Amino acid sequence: CASSEQGANADTQYF.

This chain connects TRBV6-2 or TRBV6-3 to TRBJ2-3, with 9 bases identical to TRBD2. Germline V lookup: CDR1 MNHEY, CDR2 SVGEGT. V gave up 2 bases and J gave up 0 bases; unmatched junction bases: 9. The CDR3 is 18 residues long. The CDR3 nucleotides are TGTGCCAGCAGTTACGGACTCTCGACTAGCGGAAGCACAGATACGCAGTATTTT. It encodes CASSYGLSTSGSTDTQYF.

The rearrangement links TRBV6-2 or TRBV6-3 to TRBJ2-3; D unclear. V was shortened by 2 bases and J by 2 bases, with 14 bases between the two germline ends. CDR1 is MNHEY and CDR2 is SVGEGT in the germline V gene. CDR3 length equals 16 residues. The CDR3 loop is CASSYPGRLVTDTQYF. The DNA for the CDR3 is TGTGCCAGCAGTTACCCCGGCAGGCTGGTCACAGATACGCAGTATTTT.

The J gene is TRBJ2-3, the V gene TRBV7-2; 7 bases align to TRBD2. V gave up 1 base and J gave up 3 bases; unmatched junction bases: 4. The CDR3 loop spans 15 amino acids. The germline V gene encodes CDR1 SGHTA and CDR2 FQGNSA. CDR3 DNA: TGTGCCAGCAGCTTAGTTTGGCGGGGGACAGATACGCAGTATTTT. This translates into CASSLVWRGTDTQYF.

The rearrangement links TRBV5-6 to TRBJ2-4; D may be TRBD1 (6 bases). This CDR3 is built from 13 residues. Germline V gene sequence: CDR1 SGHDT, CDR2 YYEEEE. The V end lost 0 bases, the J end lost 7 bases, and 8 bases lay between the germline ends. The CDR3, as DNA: TGTGCCAGCAGCTTGGCAGGGGTGAACATTCAGTACTTC. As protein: CASSLAGVNIQYF.

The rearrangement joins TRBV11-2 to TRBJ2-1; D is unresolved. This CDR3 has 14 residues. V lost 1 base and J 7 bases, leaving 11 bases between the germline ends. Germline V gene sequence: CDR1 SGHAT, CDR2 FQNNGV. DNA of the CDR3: TGTGCCAGCAGCTTAGCTGGATCGTGGAATGAGCAGTTCTTC. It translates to CASSLAGSWNEQFF.

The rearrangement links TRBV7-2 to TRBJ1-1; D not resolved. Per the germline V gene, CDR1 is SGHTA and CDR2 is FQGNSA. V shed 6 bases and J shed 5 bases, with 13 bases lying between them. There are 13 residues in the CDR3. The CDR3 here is CASRPYVGTEAFF. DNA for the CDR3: TGTGCCAGCAGGCCCTACGTGGGAACTGAAGCTTTCTTT.

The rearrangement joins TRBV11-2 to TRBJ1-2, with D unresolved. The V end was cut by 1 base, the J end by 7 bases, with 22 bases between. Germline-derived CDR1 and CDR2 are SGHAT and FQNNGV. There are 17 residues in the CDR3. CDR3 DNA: TGTGCCAGCAGCTTAGCGGCCTCTCCTAACCTAGGGAGTGGCTACACCTTC. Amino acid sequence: CASSLAASPNLGSGYTF.

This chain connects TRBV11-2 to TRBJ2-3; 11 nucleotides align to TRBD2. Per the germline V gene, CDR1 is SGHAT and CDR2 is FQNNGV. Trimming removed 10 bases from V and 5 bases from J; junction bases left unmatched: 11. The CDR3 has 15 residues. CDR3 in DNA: TGTGCCACCTCGACTAGCGGGGCCACGGGAGATACGCAGTATTTT. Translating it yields CATSTSGATGDTQYF.

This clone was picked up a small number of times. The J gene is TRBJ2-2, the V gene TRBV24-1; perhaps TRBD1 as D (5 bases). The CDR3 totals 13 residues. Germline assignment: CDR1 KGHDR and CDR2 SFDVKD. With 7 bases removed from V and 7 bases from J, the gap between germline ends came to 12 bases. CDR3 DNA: TGTGCCACCAGAGAGACAGCCGTCGGGGAGCTGTTTTTT. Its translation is CATRETAVGELFF.

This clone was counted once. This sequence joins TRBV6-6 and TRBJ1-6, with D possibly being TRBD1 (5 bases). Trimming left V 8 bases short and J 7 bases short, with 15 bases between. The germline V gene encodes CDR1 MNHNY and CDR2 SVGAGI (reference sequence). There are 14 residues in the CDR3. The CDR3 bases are TGTGCCAGCTTCTATGGGGCTTTGAATTCACCCCTCCACTTT. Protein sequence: CASFYGALNSPLHF.

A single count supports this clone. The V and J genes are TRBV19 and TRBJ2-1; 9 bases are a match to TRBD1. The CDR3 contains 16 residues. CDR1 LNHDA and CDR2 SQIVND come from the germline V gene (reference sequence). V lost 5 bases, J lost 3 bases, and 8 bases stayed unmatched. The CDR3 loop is CASSPSGTGNYNEQFF. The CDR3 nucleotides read TGTGCCAGTAGTCCAAGCGGGACAGGGAACTACAATGAGCAGTTCTTC.